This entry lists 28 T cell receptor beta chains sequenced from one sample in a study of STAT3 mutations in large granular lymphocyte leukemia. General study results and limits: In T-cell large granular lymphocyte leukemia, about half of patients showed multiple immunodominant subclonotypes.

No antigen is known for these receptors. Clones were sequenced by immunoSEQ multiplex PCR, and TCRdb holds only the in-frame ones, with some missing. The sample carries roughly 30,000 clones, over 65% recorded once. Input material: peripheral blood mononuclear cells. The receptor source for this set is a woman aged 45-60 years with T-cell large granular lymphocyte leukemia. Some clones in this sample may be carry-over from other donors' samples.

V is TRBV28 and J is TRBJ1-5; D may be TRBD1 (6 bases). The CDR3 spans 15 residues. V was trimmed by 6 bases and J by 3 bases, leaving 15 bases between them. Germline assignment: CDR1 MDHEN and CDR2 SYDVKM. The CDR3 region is CASRTQQGPNQPQHF. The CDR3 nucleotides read TGTGCCAGCAGAACCCAACAGGGACCCAATCAGCCCCAGCATTTT.

In nucleotides, the CDR3 is TGTGCCTGGAGTGGACTAACAGGGAGGGAGACCCAGTACTTC. It is translated as CAWSGLTGRETQYF. The rearrangement uses TRBV30 and TRBJ2-5; D could derive from TRBD1 or TRBD2 (6 bases each). The CDR3 has 14 amino acids. The V end was cut by 1 base, the J end by 5 bases, with 14 bases between. CDR1 is GTSNPN and CDR2 is SVGIG in the germline V gene (reference sequence). The full variable domain, rest sourced from reference TRBV30 and TRBJ2-5, is SQTIHQWPATLVQPVGSPLSLECTVEGTSNPNLYWYRQAAGRGLQLLFYSVGIGQISSEVPQNLSASRPQDRQFILSSKKLLLSDSGFYLCAWSGLTGRETQYFGPGTRLLVL.

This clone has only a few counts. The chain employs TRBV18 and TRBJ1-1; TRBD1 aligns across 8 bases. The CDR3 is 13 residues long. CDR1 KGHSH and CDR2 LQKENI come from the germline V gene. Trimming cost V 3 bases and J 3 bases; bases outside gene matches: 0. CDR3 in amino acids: CASSPTGDTEAFF. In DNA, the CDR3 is TGTGCCAGCTCACCGACAGGGGACACTGAAGCTTTCTTT. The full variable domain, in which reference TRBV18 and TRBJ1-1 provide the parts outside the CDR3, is NAGVMQNPRHLVRRRGQEARLRCSPMKGHSHVYWYRQLPEEGLKFMVYLQKENIIDESGMPKERFSAEFPKEGPSILRIQQVVRGDSAAYFCASSPTGDTEAFFGQGTRLTVV.

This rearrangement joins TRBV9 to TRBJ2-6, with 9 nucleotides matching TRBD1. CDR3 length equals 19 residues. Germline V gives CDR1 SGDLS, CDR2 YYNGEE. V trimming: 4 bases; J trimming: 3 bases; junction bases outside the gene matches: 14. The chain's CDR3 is CASSSHPGTGRFGANVLTF. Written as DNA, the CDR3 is TGTGCCAGCAGCTCTCACCCCGGGACAGGGAGATTTGGGGCCAACGTCCTGACTTTC.

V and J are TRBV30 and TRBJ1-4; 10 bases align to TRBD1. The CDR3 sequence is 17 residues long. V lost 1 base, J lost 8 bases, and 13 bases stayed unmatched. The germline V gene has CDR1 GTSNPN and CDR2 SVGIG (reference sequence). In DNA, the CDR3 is TGTGCCTGGAGTGCCGGGACAGGGGCTAGTAGAGGAGAAAAACTGTTTTTT. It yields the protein CAWSAGTGASRGEKLFF.

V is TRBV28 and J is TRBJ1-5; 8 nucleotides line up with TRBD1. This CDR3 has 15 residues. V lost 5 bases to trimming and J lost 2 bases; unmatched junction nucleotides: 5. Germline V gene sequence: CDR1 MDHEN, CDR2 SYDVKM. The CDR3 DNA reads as TGTGCCAGCAGTCCCACAGGGGGGGGCAATCAGCCCCAGCATTTT. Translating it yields CASSPTGGGNQPQHF.

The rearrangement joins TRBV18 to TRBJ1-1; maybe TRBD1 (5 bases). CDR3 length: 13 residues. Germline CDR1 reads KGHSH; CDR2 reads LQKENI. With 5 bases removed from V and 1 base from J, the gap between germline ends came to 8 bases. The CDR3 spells CASSSGQNTEAFF. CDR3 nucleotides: TGTGCCAGCTCATCTGGACAGAACACTGAAGCTTTCTTT.

Here the CDR3 reads CASSLGATGNTIYF. DNA for the CDR3: TGCGCCAGCAGCTTGGGGGCGACTGGAAACACCATATATTTT. The chain joins TRBV5-1 to TRBJ1-3; no clear D gene. The ends were cut back, 0 bases at V and 2 bases at J, with 6 bases in the middle. The CDR3 contains 14 residues. Germline CDR1 reads SGHRS; CDR2 reads YFSETQ.

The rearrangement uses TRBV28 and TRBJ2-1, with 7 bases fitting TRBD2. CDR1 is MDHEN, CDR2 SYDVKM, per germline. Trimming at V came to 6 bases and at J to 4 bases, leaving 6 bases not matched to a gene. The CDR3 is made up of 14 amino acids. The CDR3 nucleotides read TGTGCCAGCAGGGAACCGGGACTATACAATGAGCAGTTCTTC. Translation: CASREPGLYNEQFF.

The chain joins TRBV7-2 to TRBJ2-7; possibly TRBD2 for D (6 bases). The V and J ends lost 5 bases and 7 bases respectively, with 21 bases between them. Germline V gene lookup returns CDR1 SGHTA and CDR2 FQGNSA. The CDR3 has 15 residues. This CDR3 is CASSPRLVVVGEQYF. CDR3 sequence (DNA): TGTGCCAGCAGCCCAAGACTAGTCGTGGTGGGGGAGCAGTACTTC. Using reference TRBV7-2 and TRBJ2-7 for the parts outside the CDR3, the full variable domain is GAGVSQSPSNKVTEKGKDVELRCDPISGHTALYWYRQSLGQGLEFLIYFQGNSAPDKSGLPSDRFSAERTGGSVSTLTIQRTQQEDSAVYLCASSPRLVVVGEQYFGPGTRLTVT.

CDR3 sequence reads: CASSQRLATVNEQFF. CDR3 in DNA: TGCGCCAGCAGCCAAAGACTAGCGACGGTTAATGAGCAGTTCTTC. The chain is built from TRBV4-3 and TRBJ2-1; 8 bases are shared with TRBD2. The germline gives CDR1 LGHNA, CDR2 YSLEER. The CDR3 sequence is 15 residues long. V was clipped by 2 bases and J by 7 bases; unmatched bases: 7.

The CDR3 nucleotides are TGTGCCAGCTCACCACCGGCCAGACTCTATGGCTACACCTTC. This gives the protein CASSPPARLYGYTF. The genes are TRBV18 and TRBJ1-2; D unresolved. Between the trimmed V and J ends, which lost 0 bases and 4 bases, there was a span of 9 bases. This CDR3 is 14 amino acids long. CDR1 is KGHSH, CDR2 LQKENI, per germline.

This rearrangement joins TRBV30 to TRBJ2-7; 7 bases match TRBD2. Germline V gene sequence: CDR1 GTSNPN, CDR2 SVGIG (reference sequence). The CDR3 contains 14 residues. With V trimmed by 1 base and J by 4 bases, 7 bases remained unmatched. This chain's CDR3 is CAWSERAGAYEQYF. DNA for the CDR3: TGTGCCTGGAGTGAAAGGGCGGGAGCTTACGAGCAGTACTTC.

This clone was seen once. Here the CDR3 DNA reads TGTGCCAGCAGTTCCGGGGGGGCGGGAGGGTACGAGCAGTACTTC. Translated: CASSSGGAGGYEQYF. The V gene is TRBV27, the J gene TRBJ2-7; TRBD2 agrees at 9 bases. The CDR3 has 15 amino acids. Looked up from germline, CDR1 is MNHEY and CDR2 is SMNVEV (reference sequence). The trim removed 4 bases at V and 4 bases at J, leaving 8 bases unmatched.

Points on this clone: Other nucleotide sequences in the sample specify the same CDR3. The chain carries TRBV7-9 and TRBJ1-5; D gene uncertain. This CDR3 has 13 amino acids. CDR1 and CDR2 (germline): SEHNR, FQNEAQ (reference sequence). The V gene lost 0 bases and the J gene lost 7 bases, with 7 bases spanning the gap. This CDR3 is CASSLAGYQPQHF. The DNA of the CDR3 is TGTGCCAGCAGCTTAGCAGGGTACCAGCCCCAGCATTTT.

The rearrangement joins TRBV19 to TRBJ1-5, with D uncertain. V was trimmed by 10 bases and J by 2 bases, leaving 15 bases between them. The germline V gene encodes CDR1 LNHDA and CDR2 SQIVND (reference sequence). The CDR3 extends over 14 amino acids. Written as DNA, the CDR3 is TGTGCCACCGAGACGGGGTTCGGCAATCAGCCCCAGCATTTT. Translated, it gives CATETGFGNQPQHF.

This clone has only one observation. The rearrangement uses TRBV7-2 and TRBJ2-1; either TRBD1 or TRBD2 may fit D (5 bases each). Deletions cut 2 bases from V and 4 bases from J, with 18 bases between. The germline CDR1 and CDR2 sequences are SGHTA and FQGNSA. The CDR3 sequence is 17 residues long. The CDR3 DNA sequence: TGTGCCAGCAGCTTAACTCCGGGACCACCAGAATACAATGAGCAGTTCTTC. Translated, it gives CASSLTPGPPEYNEQFF.

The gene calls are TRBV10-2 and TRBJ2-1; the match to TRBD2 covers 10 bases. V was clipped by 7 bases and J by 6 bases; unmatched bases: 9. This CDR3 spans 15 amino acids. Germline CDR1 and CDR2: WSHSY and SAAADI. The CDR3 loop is CASNEWASGSNEQFF. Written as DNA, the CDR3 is TGCGCCAGCAACGAATGGGCTAGCGGGAGCAATGAGCAGTTCTTC.

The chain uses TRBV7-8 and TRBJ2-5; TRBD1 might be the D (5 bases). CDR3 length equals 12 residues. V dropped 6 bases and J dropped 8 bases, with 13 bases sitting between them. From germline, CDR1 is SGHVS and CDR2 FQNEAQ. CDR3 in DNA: TGTGCCAGCAGGGGGCGGCCGCCCACCCAGTACTTC. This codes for CASRGRPPTQYF.

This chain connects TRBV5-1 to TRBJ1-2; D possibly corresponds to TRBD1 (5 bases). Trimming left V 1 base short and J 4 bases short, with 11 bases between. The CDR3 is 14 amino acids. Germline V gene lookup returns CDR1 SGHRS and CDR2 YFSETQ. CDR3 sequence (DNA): TGCGCCAGCAGCTTGAGGGCAGGGACCTATGGCTACACCTTC. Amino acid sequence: CASSLRAGTYGYTF.

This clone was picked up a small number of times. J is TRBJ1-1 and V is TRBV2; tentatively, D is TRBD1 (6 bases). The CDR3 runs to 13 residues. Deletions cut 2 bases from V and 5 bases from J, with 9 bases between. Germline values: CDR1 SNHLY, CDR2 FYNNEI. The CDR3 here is CASSERGATEAFF. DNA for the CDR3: TGTGCCAGCAGTGAAAGGGGGGCTACTGAAGCTTTCTTT.

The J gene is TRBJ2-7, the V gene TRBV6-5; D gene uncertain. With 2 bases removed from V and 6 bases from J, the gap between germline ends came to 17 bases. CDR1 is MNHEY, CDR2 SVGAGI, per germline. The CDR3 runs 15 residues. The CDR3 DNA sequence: TGTGCCAGCAGTTACGGCCCGGAATGGGGTTTCGAGCAGTACTTC. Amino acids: CASSYGPEWGFEQYF.

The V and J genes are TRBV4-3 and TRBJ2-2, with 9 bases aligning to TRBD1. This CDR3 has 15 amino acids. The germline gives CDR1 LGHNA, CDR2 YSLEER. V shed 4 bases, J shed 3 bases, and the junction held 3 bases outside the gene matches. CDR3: CASSRNRGHTGELFF. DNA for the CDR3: TGCGCCAGCAGCCGTAACAGGGGGCACACCGGGGAGCTGTTTTTT.

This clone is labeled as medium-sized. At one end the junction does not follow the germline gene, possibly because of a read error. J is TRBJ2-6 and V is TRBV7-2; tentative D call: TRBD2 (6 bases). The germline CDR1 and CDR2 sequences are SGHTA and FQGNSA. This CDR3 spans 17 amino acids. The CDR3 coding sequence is TGTGCCAGCAGCTTAATAGCGGTGGGGTCTGGGACCAACGTCCTGACTTTC. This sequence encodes CASSLIAVGSGTNVLTF.

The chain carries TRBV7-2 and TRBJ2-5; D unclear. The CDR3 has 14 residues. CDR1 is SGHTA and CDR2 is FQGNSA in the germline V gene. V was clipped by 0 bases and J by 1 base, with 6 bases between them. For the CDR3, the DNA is TGTGCCAGCAGCTTAGCGGGAATCCAAGAGACCCAGTACTTC. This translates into CASSLAGIQETQYF.

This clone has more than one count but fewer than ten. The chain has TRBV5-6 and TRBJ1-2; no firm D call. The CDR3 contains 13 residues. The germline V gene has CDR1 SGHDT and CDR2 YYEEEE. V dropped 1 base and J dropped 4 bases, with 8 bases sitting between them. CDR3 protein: CASSLPVPYGYTF. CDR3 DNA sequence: TGTGCCAGCAGCTTGCCCGTTCCCTATGGCTACACCTTC.

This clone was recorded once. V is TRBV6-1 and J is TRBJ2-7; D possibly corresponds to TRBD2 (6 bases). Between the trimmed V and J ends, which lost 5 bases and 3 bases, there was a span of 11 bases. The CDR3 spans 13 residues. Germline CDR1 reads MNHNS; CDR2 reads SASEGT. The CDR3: CASSSAGYYEQYF. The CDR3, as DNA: TGTGCCAGCAGTTCGGCGGGGTACTACGAGCAGTACTTC.

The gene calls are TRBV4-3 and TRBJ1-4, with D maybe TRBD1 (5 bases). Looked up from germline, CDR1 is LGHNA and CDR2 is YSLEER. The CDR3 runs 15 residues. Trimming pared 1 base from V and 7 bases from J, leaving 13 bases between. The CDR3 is CASSQVGAVGEKLFF. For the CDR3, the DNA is TGCGCCAGCAGCCAAGTCGGGGCAGTGGGTGAAAAACTGTTTTTT.